A single sample gave rise to the 14 T cell receptor beta chains below, sequenced in a study of blood T cell repertoires in COVID-19. This table comes from immunoSEQ multiplex PCR, and its TCRdb copy is limited to in-frame clones, with some not included. The data contain fewer than 300,000 clones, about 87% of them seen just once; the ten biggest clones take up roughly 8.6%. The specimen was peripheral blood. These receptors were taken from a human donor in a cohort sampled during active COVID-19.

This clone occurred once. This sequence joins TRBV6-6 and TRBJ1-1; TRBD1 might be the D (5 bases). Germline V gene data show CDR1 as MNHNY and CDR2 as SVGAGI (reference sequence). CDR3 length: 15 residues. The V and J ends lost 6 bases and 3 bases respectively, with 17 bases between them. The CDR3 DNA reads TGTGCCAGCAGCGCACGGGCAGGGTCAGACACTGAAGCTTTCTTT. It codes for CASSARAGSDTEAFF.

This chain links TRBV5-4 with TRBJ2-5, with 8 positions matching TRBD1. The junction had 9 bases not matched to a gene; V was cut back by 6 bases and J by 5 bases. CDR1 is SGHNT, CDR2 YYREEE, per germline (reference sequence). This CDR3 contains 14 residues. The CDR3 is CASKVPGGQETQYF. The CDR3 bases are TGTGCCAGCAAAGTCCCAGGGGGCCAGGAGACCCAGTACTTC.

J is TRBJ2-5 and V is TRBV11-2; D is possibly TRBD1 (6 bases). CDR1 SGHAT and CDR2 FQNNGV come from the germline V gene. This CDR3 is built from 15 residues. The V end was cut by 5 bases, the J end by 2 bases, with 15 bases between. The CDR3 DNA is TGTGCCAGCAGCCCAAGACACAGGGTTCAAGAGACCCAGTACTTC. Translating it yields CASSPRHRVQETQYF.

This clone was seen more than once but under ten times. The chain carries TRBV11-3 and TRBJ2-7; 10 positions match TRBD2. The junction had 0 bases not matched to a gene; V was cut back by 4 bases and J by 0 bases. CDR1 and CDR2 from the germline V gene are SGHNT and YENEEA. This CDR3 region has 14 residues. The DNA of the CDR3 is TGTGCCAGCAGCTCTAGCGGGAGCTCCTACGAGCAGTACTTC. It specifies CASSSSGSSYEQYF. The full variable domain, its missing parts supplied by reference TRBV11-3 and TRBJ2-7, is EAGVVQSPRYKIIEKKQPVAFWCNPISGHNTLYWYLQNLGQGPELLIRYENEEAVDDSQLPKDRFSAERLKGVDSTLKIQPAELGDSAVYLCASSSSGSSYEQYFGPGTRLTVT.

The chain is built from TRBV10-3 and TRBJ2-7, with D tentatively TRBD2 (6 bases). CDR1 ENHRY and CDR2 SYGVKD come from the germline V gene. Trimming removed 6 bases from V and 0 bases from J, with 12 bases in between. This CDR3 region has 14 residues. The CDR3: CAISGDGSSYEQYF. The CDR3 DNA follows: TGTGCCATCAGCGGGGACGGGAGCTCCTACGAGCAGTACTTC.

This rearrangement joins TRBV4-2 to TRBJ2-7, with 8 bases that match TRBD2. The CDR3 has 19 residues. The ends lost 0 bases at V and 3 bases at J; junction bases unmatched: 16. Per germline, CDR1 LGHNA and CDR2 YNFKEQ. CDR3 sequence (DNA): TGTGCCAGCAGCCAAGATTTTGGTAACGGGGGGGCGGCGGGCTACGAGCAGTACTTC. It is translated as CASSQDFGNGGAAGYEQYF.

This clone was observed at least ten times. The chain joins TRBV12-3 or TRBV12-4 to TRBJ1-5; D unresolved. The CDR3 runs to 13 residues. Trimming cost V 6 bases and J 5 bases, with 11 bases left between them. CDR3 residues: CASSPRLDQPQHF. CDR3 nucleotides: TGTGCCAGCAGCCCCAGATTGGATCAGCCCCAGCATTTT.

This CDR3 is CASSLYSGGETQYF. The CDR3 DNA is TGTGCCAGCAGTTTGTATAGTGGAGGAGAGACCCAGTACTTC. This chain uses TRBV11-2 with TRBJ2-5; weak D call: TRBD2 (5 bases). V lost 6 bases to trimming and J lost 4 bases, with 15 bases between them. In germline, CDR1 is SGHAT, CDR2 FQNNGV. CDR3 length equals 14 residues. Variable domain in full (rest from reference TRBV11-2 and TRBJ2-5): EAGVAQSPRYKIIEKRQSVAFWCNPISGHATLYWYQQILGQGPKLLIQFQNNGVVDDSQLPKDRFSAERLKGVDSTLKIQPAKLEDSAVYLCASSLYSGGETQYFGPGTRLLVL.

J is TRBJ2-7 and V is TRBV2; D not resolved. CDR1 is SNHLY, CDR2 FYNNEI, per germline. V dropped 5 bases and J dropped 2 bases, with 4 bases sitting between them. The CDR3 spans 11 residues. In DNA, the CDR3 is TGTGCCAGCAGTTACACCTACGAGCAGTACTTC. It translates to CASSYTYEQYF.

The chain joins TRBV7-8 to TRBJ2-5; weak D call: TRBD1 (5 bases). This CDR3 has 14 amino acids. Germline V gives CDR1 SGHVS, CDR2 FQNEAQ. V was shortened by 5 bases and J by 4 bases, with 14 bases between the two germline ends. The CDR3 DNA is TGTGCCAGCAGCGGAAGGACATTGGGAGAGACCCAGTACTTC. Amino acid sequence: CASSGRTLGETQYF. Together with reference TRBV7-8 and TRBJ2-5, the CDR3 gives the full variable domain: GAGVSQSPRYKVAKRGQDVALRCDPISGHVSLFWYQQALGQGPEFLTYFQNEAQLDKSGLPSDRFFAERPEGSVSTLKIQRTQQEDSAVYLCASSGRTLGETQYFGPGTRLLVL.

This sequence joins TRBV12-5 and TRBJ2-7; TRBD1 aligns across 8 bases. J lost 2 bases, V lost 1 base, and 1 base had no gene match. The length of the CDR3 is 14 residues. Germline V gene sequence: CDR1 LGHNT, CDR2 FRNRAP. The CDR3 coding sequence is TGTGCTAGTGGTTTGGAACAGGGGGCCTACGAGCAGTACTTC. Protein product: CASGLEQGAYEQYF.

This sequence joins TRBV14 and TRBJ2-5; possibly TRBD1 for D (5 bases). The V and J ends lost 0 bases and 7 bases respectively, with 21 bases between them. This CDR3 contains 17 residues. Germline V gene sequence: CDR1 SGHDN, CDR2 FVKESK. CDR3 nucleotide sequence: TGTGCCAGCAGCCAAGATGCGCGTCAGCCAGGGAAGGGGACCCAGTACTTC. Protein sequence: CASSQDARQPGKGTQYF.

This clone was picked up one time. V usage is TRBV9 and J usage is TRBJ2-3; D gene ambiguous. This CDR3 has 12 residues. Trimming pared 3 bases from V and 6 bases from J, leaving 8 bases between. Germline CDR1 is SGDLS and CDR2 is YYNGEE. The CDR3 DNA reads TGTGCCAGCAGCGCCGTCTATGATACGCAGTATTTT. Its protein product is CASSAVYDTQYF.

This chain connects TRBV29-1 to TRBJ2-1; D is ambiguous. Germline V CDR1 and CDR2: SQVTM, ANQGSEA. This CDR3 is 15 amino acids long. Trimming pared 0 bases from V and 4 bases from J, leaving 13 bases between. The CDR3 is CSVEDRSRLYNEQFF. The CDR3 nucleotides read TGCAGCGTTGAAGATAGGTCCCGACTTTACAATGAGCAGTTCTTC.